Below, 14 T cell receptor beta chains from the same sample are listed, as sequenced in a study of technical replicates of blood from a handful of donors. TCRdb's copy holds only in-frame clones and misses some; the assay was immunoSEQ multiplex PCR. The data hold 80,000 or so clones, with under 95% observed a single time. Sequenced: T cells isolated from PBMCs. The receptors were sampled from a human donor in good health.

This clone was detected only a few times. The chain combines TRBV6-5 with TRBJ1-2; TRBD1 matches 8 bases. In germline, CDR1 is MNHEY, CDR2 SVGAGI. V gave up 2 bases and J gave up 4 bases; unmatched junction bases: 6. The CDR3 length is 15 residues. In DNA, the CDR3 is TGTGCCAGCAGTTACCCAGGACAGGGTATCTATGGCTACACCTTC. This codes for CASSYPGQGIYGYTF.

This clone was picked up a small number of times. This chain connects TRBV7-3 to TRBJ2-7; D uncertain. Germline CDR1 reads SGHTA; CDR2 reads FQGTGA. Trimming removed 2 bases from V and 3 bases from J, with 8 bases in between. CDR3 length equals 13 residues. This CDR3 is CASSLEADYEQYF. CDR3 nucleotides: TGTGCCAGCAGCTTAGAGGCTGACTACGAGCAGTACTTC.

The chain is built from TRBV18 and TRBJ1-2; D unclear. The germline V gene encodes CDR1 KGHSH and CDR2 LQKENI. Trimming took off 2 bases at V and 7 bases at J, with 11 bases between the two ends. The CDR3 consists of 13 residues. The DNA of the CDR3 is TGTGCCAGCTCACCATCGGGAGGAATTGGCTACACCTTC. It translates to CASSPSGGIGYTF.

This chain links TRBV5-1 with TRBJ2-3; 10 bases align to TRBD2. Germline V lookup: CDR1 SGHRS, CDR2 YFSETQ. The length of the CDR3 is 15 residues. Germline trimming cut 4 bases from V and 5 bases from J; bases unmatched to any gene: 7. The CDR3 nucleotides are TGCGCCAGCAGCAACCTAGCGGGAGTCGGAGATACGCAGTATTTT. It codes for CASSNLAGVGDTQYF.

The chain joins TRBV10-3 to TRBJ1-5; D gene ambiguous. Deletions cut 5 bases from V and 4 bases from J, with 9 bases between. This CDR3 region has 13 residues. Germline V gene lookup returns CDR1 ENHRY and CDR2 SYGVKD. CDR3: CAISQDTNQPQHF. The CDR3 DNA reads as TGTGCCATCAGTCAAGACACGAATCAGCCCCAGCATTTT.

The chain's CDR3 is CASSLRGLAGVGTYNEQFF. CDR3 nucleotides: TGTGCCAGCAGCTTAAGGGGACTAGCGGGAGTAGGAACCTACAATGAGCAGTTCTTC. V is TRBV7-3 and J is TRBJ2-1, with 14 bases identical to TRBD2. The CDR3 totals 19 residues. V shed 1 base and J 2 bases; nucleotides not matched to a gene: 7. Germline V gives CDR1 SGHTA, CDR2 FQGTGA.

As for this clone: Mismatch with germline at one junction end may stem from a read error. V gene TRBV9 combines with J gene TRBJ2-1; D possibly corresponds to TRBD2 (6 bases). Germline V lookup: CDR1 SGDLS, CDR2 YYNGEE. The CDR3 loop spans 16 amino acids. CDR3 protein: CASSATGTSAYNEQFF. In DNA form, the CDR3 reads TGTGCCAGCAGCGCCACCGGGACTTCGGCCTATAATGAGCAGTTCTTC.

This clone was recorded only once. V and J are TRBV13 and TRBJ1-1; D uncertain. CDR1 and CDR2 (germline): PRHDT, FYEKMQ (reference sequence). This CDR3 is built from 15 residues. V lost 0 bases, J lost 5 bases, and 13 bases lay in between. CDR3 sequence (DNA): TGTGCCAGCAGCTTAGGCCTCGGGGTCAGGACTGAAGCTTTCTTT. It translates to CASSLGLGVRTEAFF.

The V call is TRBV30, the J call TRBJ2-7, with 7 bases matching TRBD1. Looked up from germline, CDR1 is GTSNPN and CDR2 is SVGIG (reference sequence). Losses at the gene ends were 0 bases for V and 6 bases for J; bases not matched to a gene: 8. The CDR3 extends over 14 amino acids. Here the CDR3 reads CAWSVRQGLSEQYF. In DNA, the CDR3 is TGTGCCTGGAGTGTACGACAGGGTCTCAGCGAGCAGTACTTC.

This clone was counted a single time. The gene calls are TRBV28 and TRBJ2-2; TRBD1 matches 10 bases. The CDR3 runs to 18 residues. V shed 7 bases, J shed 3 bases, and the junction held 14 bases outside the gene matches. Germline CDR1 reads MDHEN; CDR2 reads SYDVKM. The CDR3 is CASTRQTYGTGDTGELFF. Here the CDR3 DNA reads TGTGCCAGCACCCGCCAGACTTACGGGACAGGGGACACCGGGGAGCTGTTTTTT.

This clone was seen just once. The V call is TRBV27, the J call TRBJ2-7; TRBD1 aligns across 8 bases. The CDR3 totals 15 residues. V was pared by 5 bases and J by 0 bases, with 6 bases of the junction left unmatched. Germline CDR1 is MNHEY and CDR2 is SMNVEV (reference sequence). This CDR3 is CASSLVGTGSYEQYF. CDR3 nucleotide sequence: TGTGCCAGCAGTCTAGTCGGGACAGGCTCCTACGAGCAGTACTTC.

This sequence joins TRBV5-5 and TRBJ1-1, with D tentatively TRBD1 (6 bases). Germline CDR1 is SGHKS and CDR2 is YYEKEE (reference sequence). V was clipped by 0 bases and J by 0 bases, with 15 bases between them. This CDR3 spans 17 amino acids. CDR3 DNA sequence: TGTGCCAGCAGCTTGGCCGCAGGGGTGAGCTTGAACACTGAAGCTTTCTTT. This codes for CASSLAAGVSLNTEAFF.

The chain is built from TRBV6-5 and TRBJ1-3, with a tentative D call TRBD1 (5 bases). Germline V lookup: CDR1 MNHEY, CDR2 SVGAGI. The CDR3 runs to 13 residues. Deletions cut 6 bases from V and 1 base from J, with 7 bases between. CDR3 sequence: CASSRQSGNTIYF. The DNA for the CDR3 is TGTGCCAGCAGCAGACAGTCTGGAAACACCATATATTTT.

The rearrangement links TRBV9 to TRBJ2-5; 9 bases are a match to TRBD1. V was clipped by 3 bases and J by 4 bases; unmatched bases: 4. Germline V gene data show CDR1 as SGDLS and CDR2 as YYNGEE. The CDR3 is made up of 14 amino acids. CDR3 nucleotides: TGTGCCAGCAGCGCGACAGGGGGTGGAGAGACCCAGTACTTC. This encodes CASSATGGGETQYF.